This record concerns one T cell receptor (beta chain) sequence. Its specific antigen is unknown. No quality values exist for individual bases; no much larger clone is one base distant. Trimming removed 4 bases from V and 7 bases from J; the gene matches leave 12 bases unexplained. Including the terminal cysteine and phenylalanine, the CDR3 comprises 17 residues. Only the CDR3 region is kept as DNA, spanning 51 bases read in frame from base 1. Via the germline V gene, CDR1 is SGHTA and CDR2 FQGTGA. The data originate from a study of OX40 agonist ivuxolimab in advanced cancers. Broadly, across the study: Ivuxolimab was a fully human IgG2 agonistic monoclonal antibody targeting the costimulatory receptor OX40 (CD134). Intravenous ivuxolimab was administered to patients every 2 weeks at six dose levels: 0.01, 0.1, 0.3, 1.5, 3 and 10 mg/kg. Of the roughly 54 dose-escalation patients, hepatocellular carcinoma was present in about 20, melanoma in around 15, renal cell carcinoma in 9 and head and neck cancer in 9. The dose-escalation cohort was around 84% male with a mean age of approximately 59 years, ranging from roughly 23 to 80. Patients were allowed to have had prior anti-PD-1, anti-PD-L1 or anti-CTLA-4 therapy, and 40% to 45% of the dose-escalation patients had previously received checkpoint inhibitors. Partial responses were achieved by three dose-escalation patients, of whom one had hepatocellular carcinoma and two had cutaneous melanoma. Peripheral TCRbeta sequencing aimed to test whether ivuxolimab altered TCR sequence diversity and caused clonal T-cell expansion. The paper reports the monotherapy dose-escalation portion (N of about 47 patients) of the phase I ivuxolimab trial.

The full study reports these points: In the 0.1-3.0 mg/kg groups, partial responders had among the lowest normalized peripheral clonal expansion, particularly in CD8+ T cells. Clonal expansion of both CD4+ and CD8+ blood T cells was observed from baseline to week 6 at doses 0.1 to 3.0 mg/kg. Low levels of normalized T-cell clonal expansion were also seen in some patients who did not respond. After ivuxolimab, expanded clones were on average more numerous among CD8+ T cells than among CD4+ T cells. The antigen specificity of the peripheral T cells that underwent clonal expansion was not determined.

For sequencing of the TCRbeta CDR3 region, genomic DNA was extracted from the sorted cells. TCRbeta CDR3 regions were sequenced using the immunoSEQ Assay. TCRdb took this table from immuneACCESS and kept in-frame rearrangements with V and J called. Such tables lack part of the clones; where checked against another copy, unresolved V genes explain under half of the gap, and the rest is unexplained. For this sample the table gives approximately 120,000 clones, of which about nine tenths were detected only once. The biggest ten clones account for 0.7% to 0.9% of the sample. The trial excluded patients who had a history of autoimmune disease or who were on systemic immunosuppression. Peripheral blood for TCR sequencing was collected from all dose cohorts at baseline, on cycle 4 day 1, and on cycle 7 day 1. The samples were drawn from a first-in-human, open-label, multicenter phase I dose-escalation trial of ivuxolimab. Adults with locally advanced or metastatic melanoma, renal cell, hepatocellular, or head and neck squamous cell carcinoma were enrolled in the trial. Before TCR sequencing, CD4+ and CD8+ T cells were separately sorted from peripheral blood.

Rearrangement joined TRBV7-3 to TRBJ2-1, and TRBD2 aligns with 11 junction nucleotides. The sample consisted of CD4+ or CD8+ T cells sorted from blood, taken in a trial of the OX40 agonist ivuxolimab. The TCR sequence derives from an adult with an advanced solid tumor such as melanoma, head and neck, liver or kidney cancer. The nucleotide sequence reads TGTGCCAGCAGCTCCAATGCCTTAGCGGGAGGGCGGAATGAGCAGTTCTTC. This yields the protein CASSSNALAGGRNEQFF.